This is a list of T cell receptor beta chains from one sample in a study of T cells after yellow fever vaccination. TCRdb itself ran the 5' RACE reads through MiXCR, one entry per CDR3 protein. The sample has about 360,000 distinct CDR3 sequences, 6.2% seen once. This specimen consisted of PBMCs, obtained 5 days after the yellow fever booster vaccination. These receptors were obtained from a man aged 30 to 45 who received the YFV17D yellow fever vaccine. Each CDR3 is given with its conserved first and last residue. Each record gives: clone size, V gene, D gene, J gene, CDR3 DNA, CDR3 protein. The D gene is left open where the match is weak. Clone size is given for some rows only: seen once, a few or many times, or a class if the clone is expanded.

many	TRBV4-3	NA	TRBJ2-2	TGCGCCAGCAGCCATGGAGGCAGAGGGGAGCTGTTTTTT	CASSHGGRGELFF
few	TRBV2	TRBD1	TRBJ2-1	TGTGCCAGCAGTCAGACAGGGGATGAGCAGTTCTTC	CASSQTGDEQFF
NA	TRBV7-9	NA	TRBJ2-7	TGTGCCAGCAGCTTAGCTTGGCAGGGAACCTACGAGCAGTACTTC	CASSLAWQGTYEQYF
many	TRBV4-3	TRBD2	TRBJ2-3	TGCGCCAGCAGCCAGATAGCGGGAGGCAGTTTCGGCACAGATACGCAGTATTTT	CASSQIAGGSFGTDTQYF
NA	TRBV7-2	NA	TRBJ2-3	TGTGCCAGCAGCTTAATGGTTAGCTCAGATACGCAGTATTTT	CASSLMVSSDTQYF
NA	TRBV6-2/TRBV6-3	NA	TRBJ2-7	TGTGCCAGCAGTTACACAACCTTACCACCGACGTCCCACGAGCAGTACTTC	CASSYTTLPPTSHEQYF
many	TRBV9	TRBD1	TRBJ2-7	TGTGCCAGCAGCGTAGGGGAGCCAGGGGGCATCTACGAGCAGTACTTC	CASSVGEPGGIYEQYF
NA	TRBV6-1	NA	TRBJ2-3	TGTGCCAGCACTCCGGGACGGGTAGGCACAGATACGCAGTATTTT	CASTPGRVGTDTQYF
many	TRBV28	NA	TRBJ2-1	TGTGCCAGCAGCCAAATGGTCAAGAGCTCCTACAATGAGCAGTTCTTC	CASSQMVKSSYNEQFF
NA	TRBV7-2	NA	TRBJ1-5	TGTGCCGGCAGCTTCCAACCGGGCCCCAAGGCGCCCCAGCATTTT	CAGSFQPGPKAPQHF
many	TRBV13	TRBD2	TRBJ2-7	TGTGCCAGCAGCTCATCCTGGGAGGGCCAATACGAGCAGTACTTC	CASSSSWEGQYEQYF